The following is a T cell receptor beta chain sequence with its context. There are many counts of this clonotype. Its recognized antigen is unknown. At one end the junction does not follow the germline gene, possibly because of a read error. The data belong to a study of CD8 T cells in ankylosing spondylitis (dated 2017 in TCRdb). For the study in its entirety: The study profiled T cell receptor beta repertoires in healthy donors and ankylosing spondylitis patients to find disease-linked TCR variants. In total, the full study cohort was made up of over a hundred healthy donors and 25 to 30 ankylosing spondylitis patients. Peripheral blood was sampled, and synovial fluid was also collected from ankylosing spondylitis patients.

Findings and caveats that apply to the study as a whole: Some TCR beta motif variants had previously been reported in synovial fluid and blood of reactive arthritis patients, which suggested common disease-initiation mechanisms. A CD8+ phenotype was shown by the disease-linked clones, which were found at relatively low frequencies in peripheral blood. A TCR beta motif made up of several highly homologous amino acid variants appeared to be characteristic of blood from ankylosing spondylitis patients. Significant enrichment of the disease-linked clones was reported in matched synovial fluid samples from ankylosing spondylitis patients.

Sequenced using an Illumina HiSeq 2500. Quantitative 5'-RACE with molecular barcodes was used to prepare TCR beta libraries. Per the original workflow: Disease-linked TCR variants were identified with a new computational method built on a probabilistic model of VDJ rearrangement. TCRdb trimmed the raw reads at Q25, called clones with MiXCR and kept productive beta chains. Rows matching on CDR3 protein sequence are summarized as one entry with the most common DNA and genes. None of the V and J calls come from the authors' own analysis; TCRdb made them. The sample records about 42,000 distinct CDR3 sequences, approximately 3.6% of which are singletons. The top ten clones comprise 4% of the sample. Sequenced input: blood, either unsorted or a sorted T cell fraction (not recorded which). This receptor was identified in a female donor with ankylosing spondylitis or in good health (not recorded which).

The CDR3 protein is CASSHPDF. DNA sequence: TGCGCCAGCAGTCATCCGGATTTC. This chain joins TRBV23-1 to TRBJ2-7; no D segment can be confidently identified. TRBV23-1 is treated as an ORF (open reading frame) with a function not yet certain. Inclusive of the bounding cysteine and phenylalanine, the CDR3 is 8 residues long. Only the CDR3 part of the read is kept: 24 bases, read in frame from the first base.